The 23 T cell receptor beta chains below come from one sample, sequenced in a study of siplizumab effects on memory and regulatory T cells. Produced via immunoSEQ multiplex PCR; TCRdb's table is partial and in-frame only. The table includes under 110,000 clones, around 90% detected once. The sample was non-Treg CD4+ T cells sorted from blood. Source of these receptors: a human donor in good health.

The genes are TRBV30 and TRBJ1-2; no definite D call. The CDR3 is made up of 11 amino acids. Trimming took 1 base from V and 4 from J, leaving 4 bases between them. CDR1 and CDR2 from the germline V gene are GTSNPN and SVGIG (reference sequence). The CDR3 coding sequence is TGTGCCTGGAGTGAAAGCTATGGCTACACCTTC. It specifies CAWSESYGYTF.

The chain couples TRBV4-1 to TRBJ2-7, with 7 bases aligning to TRBD2. V gave up 4 bases and J gave up 5 bases; unmatched junction bases: 11. The CDR3 totals 15 residues. CDR1 MGHRA and CDR2 YSYEKL come from the germline V gene. CDR3 protein: CASSPPGAGRDEQYF. The CDR3 DNA sequence: TGCGCCAGCAGCCCCCCGGGAGCGGGACGCGACGAGCAGTACTTC.

There are a few counts of this clone. The V gene is TRBV19, the J gene TRBJ2-7, with D unclear. Germline V CDR1 and CDR2: LNHDA, SQIVND (reference sequence). This CDR3 is built from 14 residues. With 1 base removed from V and 1 base from J, the gap between germline ends came to 8 bases. The CDR3 here is CASSIAGVSYEQYF. The DNA for the CDR3 is TGTGCCAGTAGTATAGCTGGGGTTTCCTACGAGCAGTACTTC.

This clone was found a few times. The chain combines TRBV19 with TRBJ2-2; the D is unclear. The germline gives CDR1 LNHDA, CDR2 SQIVND (reference sequence). The V gene lost 7 bases and the J gene lost 5 bases, with 17 bases spanning the gap. The CDR3 contains 15 residues. Here the CDR3 DNA reads TGTGCCAGTACCATCAGTGATGCGAGAACCGGGGAGCTGTTTTTT. This sequence encodes CASTISDARTGELFF. The full variable domain, completed using reference TRBV19 and TRBJ2-2, is DGGITQSPKYLFRKEGQNVTLSCEQNLNHDAMYWYRQDPGQGLRLIYYSQIVNDFQKGDIAEGYSVSREKKESFPLTVTSAQKNPTAFYLCASTISDARTGELFFGEGSRLTVL.

The chain links TRBV5-1 to TRBJ2-2; D might be TRBD1 (5 bases). Germline CDR1 and CDR2: SGHRS and YFSETQ. V lost 5 bases and J 4 bases, leaving 15 bases between the germline ends. The length of the CDR3 is 15 residues. CDR3: CASRRGGTITGELFF. In DNA form, the CDR3 reads TGCGCCAGCAGAAGGGGCGGAACTATCACCGGGGAGCTGTTTTTT.

The chain uses TRBV5-1 and TRBJ1-1, with D tentatively TRBD1 (5 bases). This CDR3 has 15 amino acids. V was pared by 6 bases and J by 4 bases, with 19 bases between. The germline V gene has CDR1 SGHRS and CDR2 YFSETQ. The CDR3 reads CASIKLGGSSTEAFF. The CDR3 bases are TGCGCCAGCATCAAACTCGGGGGAAGTAGCACTGAAGCTTTCTTT.

This clone was counted once. The V call is TRBV7-3, the J call TRBJ1-1; maybe TRBD1 (5 bases). Between the trimmed V and J ends, which lost 1 base and 3 bases, there was a span of 21 bases. Germline V CDR1 and CDR2: SGHTA, FQGTGA. The CDR3 spans 18 residues. This CDR3 reads CASSLKAPRGDRDTEAFF. DNA for the CDR3: TGTGCCAGCAGCTTAAAGGCCCCTCGGGGGGACCGCGACACTGAAGCTTTCTTT.

The J gene is TRBJ2-5, the V gene TRBV11-2; D may be TRBD1 or TRBD2 (5 bases each). Looked up from germline, CDR1 is SGHAT and CDR2 is FQNNGV. This CDR3 has 15 residues. Trimming took off 0 bases at V and 6 bases at J, with 14 bases between the two ends. As DNA, the CDR3 is TGTGCCAGCAGCTTAGATGTTCCGGGGCGAAAGACCCAGTACTTC. Translating gives CASSLDVPGRKTQYF.

This clone was picked up one time. The chain couples TRBV4-2 to TRBJ2-5; 10 positions agree with TRBD2. Germline assignment: CDR1 LGHNA and CDR2 YNFKEQ. The CDR3 contains 16 residues. V dropped 2 bases and J dropped 2; count of bases not matched to a gene: 5. CDR3 residues: CASSQISGRLQETQYF. The CDR3 DNA follows: TGTGCCAGCAGCCAAATTAGCGGGAGGCTTCAAGAGACCCAGTACTTC.

V is TRBV27 and J is TRBJ1-5; D is perhaps TRBD1 (5 bases). This CDR3 has 14 amino acids. CDR1 is MNHEY and CDR2 is SMNVEV in the germline V gene (reference sequence). Trimming took 4 bases from V and 0 from J, leaving 7 bases between them. The CDR3 region is CASSSRDSNQPQHF. The CDR3 DNA is TGTGCCAGCAGTTCCAGGGATAGCAATCAGCCCCAGCATTTT.

This chain uses TRBV7-6 with TRBJ2-7; TRBD1 matches at 10 bases. V lost 5 bases and J lost 2; bases outside the gene matches: 3. Germline V lookup: CDR1 SGHVS, CDR2 FNYEAQ. CDR3 size: 14 residues. Here the CDR3 reads CASSTGQGTYEQYF. The CDR3 DNA is TGTGCCAGCAGCACGGGACAGGGGACCTACGAGCAGTACTTC. Drawing the rest from reference TRBV7-6 and TRBJ2-7, the complete variable domain is GAGVSQSPRYKVTKRGQDVALRCDPISGHVSLYWYRQALGQGPEFLTYFNYEAQQDKSGLPNDRFSAERPEGSISTLTIQRTEQRDSAMYRCASSTGQGTYEQYFGPGTRLTVT.

The chain recombines TRBV11-3 with TRBJ1-1, with D perhaps matching TRBD1 (6 bases). The CDR3 extends over 15 amino acids. The V gene lost 3 bases and the J gene lost 5 bases, with 16 bases spanning the gap. Germline-derived CDR1 and CDR2 are SGHNT and YENEEA. The CDR3 reads CASSFSGAVETEAFF. In DNA, the CDR3 is TGTGCCAGCAGCTTCTCGGGGGCGGTAGAGACTGAAGCTTTCTTT.

The chain is built from TRBV5-1 and TRBJ2-1; 7 positions agree with TRBD2. The germline gives CDR1 SGHRS, CDR2 YFSETQ. The V gene end was trimmed by 3 bases and the J gene end by 8 bases; junction bases not matched to a gene: 14. This CDR3 contains 16 residues. The CDR3 here is CASSSRTRPGSDEQFF. DNA for the CDR3: TGCGCCAGCAGCTCCCGGACTAGGCCCGGTTCGGATGAGCAGTTCTTC. Combining the CDR3 with reference TRBV5-1 and TRBJ2-1 gives the whole variable domain KAGVTQTPRYLIKTRGQQVTLSCSPISGHRSVSWYQQTPGQGLQFLFEYFSETQRNKGNFPGRFSGRQFSNSRSEMNVSTLELGDSALYLCASSSRTRPGSDEQFFGPGTRLTVL.

V is TRBV6-1 and J is TRBJ2-2; TRBD2 is a possible D gene (6 bases). Germline V gene lookup returns CDR1 MNHNS and CDR2 SASEGT. Trimming left V 6 bases short and J 2 bases short, with 10 bases between. The CDR3 has 14 amino acids. For the CDR3, the DNA is TGTGCCAGCAGCGGGAGTTTCAACACCGGGGAGCTGTTTTTT. Residues: CASSGSFNTGELFF.

This rearrangement joins TRBV9 to TRBJ2-1; 10 bases are a match to TRBD2. Germline values: CDR1 SGDLS, CDR2 YYNGEE. The V segment lost 0 bases and the J segment 8 bases; nucleotides outside the gene matches: 5. The CDR3 length is 15 residues. CDR3 protein: CASSVGGTSVHEQFF. The CDR3 bases are TGTGCCAGCAGCGTAGGTGGGACTAGCGTCCATGAGCAGTTCTTC.

The chain joins TRBV7-3 to TRBJ1-1, with D uncertain. This CDR3 has 15 amino acids. Germline assignment: CDR1 SGHTA and CDR2 FQGTGA. The V and J ends lost 5 bases and 1 base respectively, with 14 bases between them. The chain's CDR3 is CASSAYGVGNTEAFF. The CDR3, as DNA: TGTGCCAGCAGCGCCTACGGGGTCGGGAACACTGAAGCTTTCTTT.

The rearrangement joins TRBV29-1 to TRBJ2-1; D is uncertain. The germline V and J ends were trimmed by 4 bases and 4 bases, with 2 bases remaining between them. Germline assignment: CDR1 SQVTM and CDR2 ANQGSEA. CDR3 length: 10 residues. DNA of the CDR3: TGCAGCGTTGTTTACAATGAGCAGTTCTTC. Its translation is CSVVYNEQFF.

This chain joins TRBV29-1 and TRBJ2-3; tentative D call: TRBD2 (6 bases). The ends were cut back, 7 bases at V and 2 bases at J, with 13 bases in the middle. CDR3 length: 13 residues. Germline-derived CDR1 and CDR2 are SQVTM and ANQGSEA. The CDR3 sequence: CSALAENTDTQYF. The CDR3 coding sequence is TGCAGCGCCTTAGCGGAGAACACAGATACGCAGTATTTT.

This chain uses TRBV19 with TRBJ2-3; 10 bases map to TRBD2. V shed 1 base, J shed 6 bases, and the junction held 4 bases outside the gene matches. In germline, CDR1 is LNHDA, CDR2 SQIVND (reference sequence). The CDR3 totals 15 residues. The CDR3 protein is CASSIASGSADTQYF. The CDR3 nucleotides read TGTGCCAGTAGTATAGCTAGCGGGAGTGCGGATACGCAGTATTTT.

This chain joins TRBV19 and TRBJ2-4, with D possibly being TRBD1 (5 bases). Per the germline V gene, CDR1 is LNHDA and CDR2 is SQIVND (reference sequence). This CDR3 is 16 amino acids long. Trimming took off 3 bases at V and 0 bases at J, with 12 bases between the two ends. This CDR3 is CASSMGLQGAKNIQYF. The CDR3 coding sequence is TGTGCCAGTAGTATGGGCCTCCAGGGAGCCAAAAACATTCAGTACTTC.

V gene TRBV4-1 combines with J gene TRBJ2-5; 7 positions match TRBD1. V trimming: 5 bases; J trimming: 3 bases; junction bases outside the gene matches: 3. The CDR3 extends over 13 amino acids. Germline V gene sequence: CDR1 MGHRA, CDR2 YSYEKL. The CDR3 loop is CASSSGTEETQYF. In nucleotides, the CDR3 is TGCGCCAGCAGCTCCGGGACAGAAGAGACCCAGTACTTC.

V and J are TRBV11-1 and TRBJ2-1, with D uncertain. This CDR3 has 14 residues. Trimming stripped 1 base from V and 9 bases from J, with 13 bases between. Germline CDR1 SGHAT, CDR2 FQDESV (reference sequence). The CDR3 DNA reads TGTGCCAGCAGCTTAGTAGTCTTTGCGAGTGAGCAGTTCTTC. It is translated as CASSLVVFASEQFF.

This chain links TRBV5-1 with TRBJ2-7, with a possible D match to TRBD2 (5 bases). Germline values: CDR1 SGHRS, CDR2 YFSETQ. The ends were cut back, 4 bases at V and 4 bases at J, with 24 bases in the middle. The CDR3 is made up of 17 amino acids. The CDR3 protein is CASSLAGISSRVYEQYF. As DNA, the CDR3 is TGCGCCAGCAGCCTAGCTGGTATTAGCAGTAGGGTTTACGAGCAGTACTTC.